The 30 T cell receptor beta chains given below trace back to one sample, sequenced in a study of T cells after yellow fever vaccination. MiXCR, run by TCRdb on the 5' RACE reads, gives a single entry per CDR3 protein. The sample has 300,000 or so distinct CDR3 sequences; around 9.3% are singletons. The material was CD4+ T cells sorted from PBMCs, obtained 5 days after the yellow fever booster vaccination. These receptor sequences come from a man between 18 and 35 years old who received the YFV17D yellow fever vaccine.

In this sample, this clonotype turned up many times. This chain links TRBV28 with TRBJ2-1, with D possibly called TRBD1 or TRBD2 (5 bases each). The CDR3 contains 13 residues. Trimming pared 6 bases from V and 4 bases from J, leaving 10 bases between. The germline V gene encodes CDR1 MDHEN and CDR2 SYDVKM. CDR3 in DNA: TGTGCCAGCAGCACCGGGGCATACAATGAGCAGTTCTTC. Amino acids: CASSTGAYNEQFF.

In its sample, this clonotype was seen a few times. The genes are TRBV9 and TRBJ2-3, with D unclear. The CDR3 runs to 15 residues. The germline gives CDR1 SGDLS, CDR2 YYNGEE. With 4 bases removed from V and 0 bases from J, the gap between germline ends came to 12 bases. DNA for the CDR3: TGTGCCAGCAGCTCCCTGACTGAAAGCACAGATACGCAGTATTTT. This codes for CASSSLTESTDTQYF.

This clonotype was found a few times. The V call is TRBV28, the J call TRBJ1-1; D is possibly TRBD1 (5 bases). The germline V gene encodes CDR1 MDHEN and CDR2 SYDVKM. The CDR3 spans 12 residues. V lost 4 bases to trimming and J lost 10 bases, with 13 bases between them. In nucleotides, the CDR3 is TGTGCCAGCAGTTCCCCGGAGAGGGGAGCTTTCTTT. It specifies CASSSPERGAFF.

For the CDR3, the DNA is TGCGCCAGCAGCCAAGCACCACCGGGATCCTACAATGAGCAGTTCTTC. Protein: CASSQAPPGSYNEQFF. The J gene is TRBJ2-1, the V gene TRBV4-3; D possibly corresponds to TRBD2 (5 bases). Trimming stripped 1 base from V and 1 base from J, with 11 bases between. CDR1 LGHNA and CDR2 YSLEER come from the germline V gene. The CDR3 runs 16 residues.

This clonotype was seen only a few times. The V call is TRBV19, the J call TRBJ2-2; no firm D call. CDR3 length: 12 amino acids. Germline values: CDR1 LNHDA, CDR2 SQIVND (reference sequence). V lost 5 bases and J 8 bases, leaving 9 bases between the germline ends. The CDR3 reads CASSSQFGELFF. The CDR3 DNA follows: TGTGCCAGTAGTTCCCAGTTTGGGGAGCTGTTTTTT. The variable domain in full, completed from reference TRBV19 and TRBJ2-2, reads DGGITQSPKYLFRKEGQNVTLSCEQNLNHDAMYWYRQDPGQGLRLIYYSQIVNDFQKGDIAEGYSVSREKKESFPLTVTSAQKNPTAFYLCASSSQFGELFFGEGSRLTVL.

This clonotype was observed many times. The rearrangement joins TRBV6-5 to TRBJ2-3; D may be TRBD1 or TRBD2 (5 bases each). CDR1 and CDR2 from the germline V gene are MNHEY and SVGAGI. V was shortened by 4 bases and J by 0 bases, with 8 bases between the two germline ends. This CDR3 region has 14 residues. In DNA, the CDR3 is TGTGCCAGCAGTTCGGGGCCGAGCACAGATACGCAGTATTTT. Translated, it gives CASSSGPSTDTQYF.

There are many counts of this clonotype. The chain links TRBV24-1 to TRBJ2-3, with 12 bases aligning to TRBD1. With V trimmed by 3 bases and J by 7 bases, 10 bases remained unmatched. This CDR3 spans 17 amino acids. CDR1 is KGHDR, CDR2 SFDVKD, per germline. DNA for the CDR3: TGTGCCACCAGTGATCCTGCCGGGACAGGGGGCAGGTATACGCAGTATTTT. This sequence encodes CATSDPAGTGGRYTQYF.

There are a few counts of this clonotype. The rearrangement joins TRBV6-5 to TRBJ1-4; D possibly corresponds to TRBD1 (6 bases). The CDR3 covers 16 residues. Trimming cost V 0 bases and J 7 bases, with 15 bases left between them. Germline loops: CDR1 MNHEY, CDR2 SVGAGI. This CDR3 reads CASSYSPGAGVEKLFF. CDR3 sequence (DNA): TGTGCCAGCAGTTACTCACCAGGGGCCGGCGTTGAAAAACTGTTTTTT.

The V call is TRBV27, the J call TRBJ1-2; 8 bases map to TRBD1. J gave up 13 bases and V 6 bases, and 16 bases lay outside the gene matches. Germline V CDR1 and CDR2: MNHEY, SMNVEV (reference sequence). This CDR3 is built from 14 residues. This CDR3 reads CASRATPGQGAITF. The DNA for the CDR3 is TGTGCCAGCAGAGCCACCCCCGGCCAGGGGGCCATCACCTTC.

This clonotype was observed a handful of times. The genes are TRBV7-3 and TRBJ2-3; perhaps D is TRBD1 or TRBD2 (5 bases each). The V end was cut by 9 bases, the J end by 2 bases, with 15 bases between. Germline loops: CDR1 SGHTA, CDR2 FQGTGA. This CDR3 region has 14 residues. The CDR3 DNA sequence: TGTGCCAGTGCCCGAGGGGATACCACAGATACGCAGTATTTT. Residues: CASARGDTTDTQYF.

This chain connects TRBV11-3 to TRBJ2-5; 13 bases align to TRBD2. With V trimmed by 4 bases and J by 4 bases, 3 bases remained unmatched. CDR3 length: 15 residues. Germline CDR1 reads SGHNT; CDR2 reads YENEEA. CDR3: CASSSTSGGTETQYF. The DNA for the CDR3 is TGTGCCAGCAGCTCGACTAGCGGGGGGACAGAGACCCAGTACTTC.

This clonotype was detected only a few times. V and J are TRBV5-1 and TRBJ2-3, with 8 bases lining up with TRBD2. Germline CDR1 is SGHRS and CDR2 is YFSETQ. The CDR3 contains 14 residues. Losses at the gene ends were 3 bases for V and 4 bases for J; bases not matched to a gene: 4. The CDR3 protein is CASSSLAGPDTQYF. CDR3 DNA sequence: TGCGCCAGCAGCTCCCTAGCGGGTCCAGATACGCAGTATTTT.

This chain joins TRBV10-3 and TRBJ2-5; possible D gene TRBD2, 7 bases. Trimming cost V 6 bases and J 2 bases, with 13 bases left between them. The length of the CDR3 is 14 residues. From germline, CDR1 is ENHRY and CDR2 SYGVKD. CDR3 in DNA: TGTGCCATCAGAGGAGGGGGGGGACAAGAGACCCAGTACTTC. It yields the protein CAIRGGGGQETQYF.

The rearrangement uses TRBV3-1 and TRBJ1-2; TRBD1 aligns across 8 bases. The V gene end was trimmed by 2 bases and the J gene end by 8 bases; junction bases not matched to a gene: 10. The germline CDR1 and CDR2 sequences are LGHDT and YNNKEL (reference sequence). CDR3 length equals 15 residues. CDR3 nucleotides: TGTGCCAGCAGCCAAAGTCCCATCCAGGGGGCGGGCTACACCTTC. Translated, it gives CASSQSPIQGAGYTF.

This clonotype has a count of ten or more. The chain couples TRBV5-1 to TRBJ2-5; 7 bases are shared with TRBD1. The CDR3 contains 15 residues. The trim removed 0 bases at V and 1 base at J, leaving 3 bases unmatched. The germline V gene has CDR1 SGHRS and CDR2 YFSETQ. In nucleotides, the CDR3 is TGCGCCAGCAGCTTGGGGGGACAGACCCAAGAGACCCAGTACTTC. This gives the protein CASSLGGQTQETQYF. The full variable domain, with the rest looked up from reference TRBV5-1 and TRBJ2-5, is KAGVTQTPRYLIKTRGQQVTLSCSPISGHRSVSWYQQTPGQGLQFLFEYFSETQRNKGNFPGRFSGRQFSNSRSEMNVSTLELGDSALYLCASSLGGQTQETQYFGPGTRLLVL.

The chain combines TRBV7-9 with TRBJ1-2; D is uncertain. CDR1 SEHNR and CDR2 FQNEAQ come from the germline V gene (reference sequence). The CDR3 loop spans 14 amino acids. Trimming shortened V by 0 bases and J by 4 bases, and 9 bases separated the two germline ends. The CDR3 region has the DNA TGTGCCAGCAGCTTAGCTTCCGGCGCCTATGGCTACACCTTC. Protein product: CASSLASGAYGYTF.

This clonotype was seen at least ten times. The chain carries TRBV18 and TRBJ2-7; D unresolved. The V end was cut by 5 bases, the J end by 7 bases, with 15 bases between. The CDR3 is 13 amino acids. Germline CDR1 KGHSH, CDR2 LQKENI. CDR3 nucleotide sequence: TGTGCCAGCTCAGTCTCTGCTGGGCGGGAGCAGTACGTC. Translated, it gives CASSVSAGREQYV.

The rearrangement links TRBV7-9 to TRBJ2-5; either TRBD1 or TRBD2 may supply D (6 bases each). The germline gives CDR1 SEHNR, CDR2 FQNEAQ (reference sequence). The CDR3 has 16 amino acids. Trimming removed 7 bases at V and 1 base at J, with 19 bases between. This chain's CDR3 is CASTHGSGGRQETQYF. The CDR3 region has the DNA TGTGCCAGCACCCACGGCTCCGGGGGCCGCCAAGAGACCCAGTACTTC.

This clonotype was seen ten or more times. V usage is TRBV28 and J usage is TRBJ2-7, with D perhaps TRBD1 (5 bases). Trimming cost V 5 bases and J 2 bases, with 7 bases left between them. The V gene's germline CDR1 is MDHEN and CDR2 SYDVKM. The CDR3 covers 12 residues. The CDR3 DNA is TGTGCCAGCAGTCAGGGTCCCTACGAGCAGTACGTC. It is translated as CASSQGPYEQYV.

This chain connects TRBV20-1 to TRBJ2-7, with D tentatively TRBD2 (6 bases). V was trimmed by 4 bases and J by 4 bases, leaving 20 bases between them. The CDR3 has 15 residues. CDR1 DFQATT and CDR2 SNEGSKA come from the germline V gene (reference sequence). The CDR3 loop reads CSATSPQTREYEQYF. In nucleotides, the CDR3 is TGCAGTGCTACCAGCCCTCAGACTAGGGAGTACGAGCAGTACTTC.

This clonotype was detected only a few times. The chain links TRBV10-3 to TRBJ2-7; 14 bases align to TRBD2. CDR3 length equals 16 residues. In germline, CDR1 is ENHRY, CDR2 SYGVKD. V gave up 5 bases and J gave up 7 bases; unmatched junction bases: 10. For the CDR3, the DNA is TGTGCCATCAGTTTTTATGGACTAGCGGGGGGAGGTGAGCAGTACGTC. Translating gives CAISFYGLAGGGEQYV.

This clonotype has only a few counts. The rearrangement joins TRBV20-1 to TRBJ2-3; 7 nucleotides match TRBD1. The CDR3 extends over 14 amino acids. The germline V gene has CDR1 DFQATT and CDR2 SNEGSKA (reference sequence). Trimming at V came to 3 bases and at J to 2 bases, leaving 5 bases not matched to a gene. The CDR3 DNA sequence: TGCAGTGCTAGCGACAGGGACCACACAGATACGCAGTATTTT. This translates into CSASDRDHTDTQYF.

This clonotype appeared many times. One junction end disagrees with the germline gene, perhaps due to a read error. The chain employs TRBV6-5 and TRBJ2-5; 9 positions agree with TRBD2. Germline assignment: CDR1 MNHEY and CDR2 SVGAGI. The CDR3 has 12 residues. CDR3 loop: CASSNGGLAFHF. The CDR3, as DNA: TGTGCCAGCAGCAACGGGGGACTAGCCTTTCACTTC.

This clonotype has more than one count but fewer than ten. This sequence joins TRBV11-2 and TRBJ1-1; tentatively, D is TRBD1 (6 bases). Trimming took 4 bases from V and 1 from J, leaving 10 bases between them. The CDR3 totals 14 residues. Germline V CDR1 and CDR2: SGHAT, FQNNGV. As DNA, the CDR3 is TGTGCCAGCAGCTACCGGGGGGCGAACACTGAAGCTTTCTTT. It is translated as CASSYRGANTEAFF. Variable domain in full (rest from reference TRBV11-2 and TRBJ1-1): EAGVAQSPRYKIIEKRQSVAFWCNPISGHATLYWYQQILGQGPKLLIQFQNNGVVDDSQLPKDRFSAERLKGVDSTLKIQPAKLEDSAVYLCASSYRGANTEAFFGQGTRLTVV.

This clonotype was seen repeatedly, ten times or more. The rearrangement uses TRBV2 and TRBJ1-5; D not resolved. V lost 7 bases and J 2 bases, leaving 9 bases between the germline ends. CDR3 length: 13 residues. The germline V gene has CDR1 SNHLY and CDR2 FYNNEI. CDR3 loop: CASNDFGNQPQHF. CDR3 coding DNA: TGTGCCAGCAATGATTTTGGCAATCAGCCCCAGCATTTT.

The CDR3 nucleotides read TGTGCCAGCAGCTCCGGGAGGACTGAAGCTTTCTTT. Encoded protein: CASSSGRTEAFF. V and J are TRBV5-4 and TRBJ1-1; D gene uncertain. The ends were cut back, 3 bases at V and 5 bases at J, with 8 bases in the middle. The CDR3 spans 12 residues. Germline loops: CDR1 SGHNT, CDR2 YYREEE (reference sequence).

This CDR3 is CASSGGLSYNSPLHF. CDR3 DNA: TGTGCCAGCTCCGGTGGGCTCTCCTATAATTCACCCCTCCACTTT. This chain joins TRBV18 and TRBJ1-6; D is unresolved. There are 15 residues in the CDR3. The germline CDR1 and CDR2 sequences are KGHSH and LQKENI. V dropped 6 bases and J dropped 0 bases, with 9 bases sitting between them.

This clonotype was counted ten times or more. This chain links TRBV12-3 or TRBV12-4 with TRBJ1-1; unclear D gene. The length of the CDR3 is 12 residues. V gave up 3 bases and J gave up 3 bases, with 5 bases separating them. In nucleotides, the CDR3 is TGTGCCAGCAGTTTGGGGTACACTGAAGCTTTCTTT. Its translation: CASSLGYTEAFF.

The chain has TRBV12-3 or TRBV12-4 and TRBJ2-3, with 7 bases identical to TRBD1. This CDR3 is built from 14 residues. V lost 6 bases to trimming and J lost 5 bases; unmatched junction nucleotides: 8. The CDR3 DNA follows: TGTGCCAGCAGCACGACAGGGTTTCAAGATACGCAGTATTTT. Protein product: CASSTTGFQDTQYF.

V and J are TRBV4-1 and TRBJ2-1; D not certain. The V gene lost 1 base and the J gene lost 4 bases, with 5 bases spanning the gap. The CDR3 runs 13 residues. CDR1 and CDR2 (germline): MGHRA, YSYEKL. The CDR3: CASSQVYYNEQFF. The CDR3 nucleotides read TGCGCCAGCAGCCAAGTTTATTACAATGAGCAGTTCTTC.